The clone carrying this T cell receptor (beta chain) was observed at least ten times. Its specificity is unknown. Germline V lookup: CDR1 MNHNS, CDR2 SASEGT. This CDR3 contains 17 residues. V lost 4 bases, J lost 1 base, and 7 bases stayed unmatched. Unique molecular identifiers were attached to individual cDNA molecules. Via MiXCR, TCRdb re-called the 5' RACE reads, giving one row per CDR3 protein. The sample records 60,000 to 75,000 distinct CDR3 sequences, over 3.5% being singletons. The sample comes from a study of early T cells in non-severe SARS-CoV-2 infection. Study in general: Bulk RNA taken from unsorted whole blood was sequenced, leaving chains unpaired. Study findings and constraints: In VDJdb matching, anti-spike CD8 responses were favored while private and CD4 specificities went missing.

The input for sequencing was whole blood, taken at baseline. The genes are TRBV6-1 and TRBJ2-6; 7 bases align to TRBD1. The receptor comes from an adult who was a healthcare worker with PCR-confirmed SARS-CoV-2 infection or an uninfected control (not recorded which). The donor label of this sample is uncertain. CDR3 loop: CASSGTGSLSGANVLTF. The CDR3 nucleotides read TGTGCCAGCAGTGGGACAGGATCTCTTTCTGGGGCCAACGTCCTGACTTTC.